A selection of T cell receptor beta chains follows, all from one sample in a study of Ad26.COV2.S vaccination and SARS-CoV-2 variants. The protocol was immunoSEQ multiplex PCR, while the TCRdb copy is restricted to in-frame clones and leaves out a portion. Of 400,000 to 450,000 clones detected, 80% to 95% appear once; the ten largest clones hold around 1.7%. This sample comprised peripheral blood, obtained in a trial of Ad26.COV2.S vaccine versus placebo. The receptors stem from a person between 18 and 65 years old who received the Ad26.COV2.S COVID-19 vaccine or a placebo. Both conserved end residues are part of each CDR3. The order of the fields is D gene, J gene, CDR3 length, clone size, V gene, CDR3 DNA, CDR3 protein. D genes are given only for firm matches. Size values are once, few and many counts, or a class for expanded clones, and some rows have none.

d_gene: TRBD2
j_gene: TRBJ2-1
len: 17
abundance: -
v_gene: TRBV7-9
CDR3nt: TGTGCCAGCAGCTTCGGCGGCGGGGGGGCCTCCTACAATGAGCAGTTCTTC
CDR3aa: CASSFGGGGASYNEQFF

d_gene: TRBD1
j_gene: TRBJ1-2
len: 14
abundance: -
v_gene: TRBV30
CDR3nt: TGTGCCTGGAGACCCCGGGGACAGCTCTATGGCTACACCTTC
CDR3aa: CAWRPRGQLYGYTF

d_gene: TRBD1
j_gene: TRBJ2-7
len: 14
abundance: -
v_gene: TRBV19
CDR3nt: TGTGCCAGTGCACCGGGACAGGGGAGTTACGAGCAGTACTTC
CDR3aa: CASAPGQGSYEQYF

d_gene: TRBD1
j_gene: TRBJ2-1
len: 14
abundance: -
v_gene: TRBV5-4
CDR3nt: TGTGCCAGCAGCTTGGAGGGACAGTACAATGAGCAGTTCTTC
CDR3aa: CASSLEGQYNEQFF

d_gene: -
j_gene: TRBJ1-1
len: 14
abundance: -
v_gene: TRBV4-1
CDR3nt: TGCGCCAGCAGCCATCCGGGACGGGACACTGAAGCTTTCTTT
CDR3aa: CASSHPGRDTEAFF

d_gene: -
j_gene: TRBJ2-7
len: 15
abundance: -
v_gene: TRBV6-5
CDR3nt: TGTGCCAGCAGCGCCACTAGCCTTTATCCCTACGAGCAGTACTTC
CDR3aa: CASSATSLYPYEQYF

d_gene: TRBD1
j_gene: TRBJ1-1
len: 15
abundance: few
v_gene: TRBV6-6
CDR3nt: TGTGCCAGCAGAATCCAGGGGGAACGATACACTGAAGCTTTCTTT
CDR3aa: CASRIQGERYTEAFF

d_gene: -
j_gene: TRBJ2-5
len: 14
abundance: -
v_gene: TRBV4-3
CDR3nt: TGCGCCAGCAGCCAAGGCATCTTGGAAGAGACCCAGTACTTC
CDR3aa: CASSQGILEETQYF

d_gene: -
j_gene: TRBJ1-5
len: 15
abundance: -
v_gene: TRBV19
CDR3nt: TGTGCCAGGGCCGTTCTTTGGGGAGGCAATCAGCCCCAGCATTTT
CDR3aa: CARAVLWGGNQPQHF

d_gene: -
j_gene: TRBJ1-3
len: 15
abundance: once
v_gene: TRBV2
CDR3nt: TGTGCCAGCAAGGTGGGTTCCGGGACAGGAAACACCATATATTTT
CDR3aa: CASKVGSGTGNTIYF

d_gene: TRBD1
j_gene: TRBJ1-2
len: 15
abundance: once
v_gene: TRBV28
CDR3nt: TGTGCCAGCAGTTTAGGACAGGGGCGACTCTATGGCTACACCTTC
CDR3aa: CASSLGQGRLYGYTF

d_gene: -
j_gene: TRBJ1-4
len: 14
abundance: -
v_gene: TRBV28
CDR3nt: TGTGCCAGCAGCTGGGACCCTGGGAATGAAAAACTGTTTTTT
CDR3aa: CASSWDPGNEKLFF

d_gene: -
j_gene: TRBJ1-2
len: 14
abundance: -
v_gene: TRBV5-1
CDR3nt: TGCGCCAGCAGCTTCGGGAAGGCGAACTATGGCTACACCTTC
CDR3aa: CASSFGKANYGYTF

d_gene: -
j_gene: TRBJ2-5
len: 12
abundance: -
v_gene: TRBV11-2
CDR3nt: TGTGCCAGCAGATCTAGGTCCGAGACCCAGTACTTC
CDR3aa: CASRSRSETQYF

d_gene: TRBD1
j_gene: TRBJ2-7
len: 15
abundance: -
v_gene: TRBV6-2/TRBV6-3
CDR3nt: TGTGCCAGCAGTTACCGTGGACAGGGGGCCTACGAGCAGTACTTC
CDR3aa: CASSYRGQGAYEQYF

d_gene: -
j_gene: TRBJ2-1
len: 12
abundance: -
v_gene: TRBV5-4
CDR3nt: TGTGCCAGCAGCTTGGGAAGCAATGAGCAGTTCTTC
CDR3aa: CASSLGSNEQFF

d_gene: -
j_gene: TRBJ2-1
len: 15
abundance: -
v_gene: TRBV30
CDR3nt: TGTGCCTGGAGCCCCCCAGGGGAACCCTACAATGAGCAGTTCTTC
CDR3aa: CAWSPPGEPYNEQFF

d_gene: -
j_gene: TRBJ2-3
len: 16
abundance: -
v_gene: TRBV10-1
CDR3nt: TGCGCCAGCAGTGATCGGTTCAGTAATGACACAGATACGCAGTATTTT
CDR3aa: CASSDRFSNDTDTQYF

d_gene: -
j_gene: TRBJ1-3
len: 15
abundance: -
v_gene: TRBV7-9
CDR3nt: TGTGCCAGCAGCTCAGAGACTAGCTCTGGAAACACCATATATTTT
CDR3aa: CASSSETSSGNTIYF

d_gene: -
j_gene: TRBJ1-3
len: 12
abundance: -
v_gene: TRBV6-5
CDR3nt: TGTGCCAGCAGACCATCTGGAAACACCATATATTTT
CDR3aa: CASRPSGNTIYF

d_gene: -
j_gene: TRBJ1-1
len: 11
abundance: -
v_gene: TRBV19
CDR3nt: TGCTCCATCAAGGTGGGCACTGAAGCTTTCTTT
CDR3aa: CSIKVGTEAFF

d_gene: -
j_gene: TRBJ2-2
len: 14
abundance: -
v_gene: TRBV2
CDR3nt: TGTGCCGTTACTGAAGAGTCAATAACCGGGGAGCTGTTTTTT
CDR3aa: CAVTEESITGELFF

d_gene: -
j_gene: TRBJ2-1
len: 12
abundance: once
v_gene: TRBV11-2
CDR3nt: TGTGCCAGCAGCTTAGAAGCAGGCTACAAGTTCTTC
CDR3aa: CASSLEAGYKFF

d_gene: TRBD2
j_gene: TRBJ2-5
len: 15
abundance: -
v_gene: TRBV7-6
CDR3nt: TGTGCCAGCAGCTTGAGCGGGGTGGGCCAAGAGACCCAGTACTTC
CDR3aa: CASSLSGVGQETQYF

d_gene: -
j_gene: TRBJ2-7
len: 13
abundance: -
v_gene: TRBV4-1
CDR3nt: TGCGCCAGCAGCCAAGTTGTTGCCGACGAGCAGTACTTC
CDR3aa: CASSQVVADEQYF

d_gene: TRBD1
j_gene: TRBJ2-1
len: 11
abundance: -
v_gene: TRBV12-3/TRBV12-4
CDR3nt: TGTGCCAGCAGTTTAGGCCAGGGGGAGTTCTTC
CDR3aa: CASSLGQGEFF

d_gene: -
j_gene: TRBJ2-2
len: 14
abundance: -
v_gene: TRBV7-9
CDR3nt: TGTGCCAGCAGCTCCCCCGCAGGGGCCGGGGAGCTGTTTTTT
CDR3aa: CASSSPAGAGELFF

d_gene: -
j_gene: TRBJ1-4
len: 14
abundance: -
v_gene: TRBV18
CDR3nt: TGTGCCAGCTCACCCTCCTCAACTAATGAAAAACTGTTTTTT
CDR3aa: CASSPSSTNEKLFF

d_gene: TRBD1
j_gene: TRBJ2-5
len: 16
abundance: -
v_gene: TRBV13
CDR3nt: TGTGCCAGCAGCCTAACTTATCAGGGGGTCCAAGAGACCCAGTACTTC
CDR3aa: CASSLTYQGVQETQYF

d_gene: -
j_gene: TRBJ2-1
len: 13
abundance: -
v_gene: TRBV6-2/TRBV6-3
CDR3nt: TGTGCCAGCAGTCCCAGGGTTAGGGGCAAGCAGTTCTTC
CDR3aa: CASSPRVRGKQFF

d_gene: -
j_gene: TRBJ2-1
len: 18
abundance: -
v_gene: TRBV11-2
CDR3nt: TGTGCCAGCAGCTTAGTCGCGGCTTGGGGGTCCTCCGACAATGAGCAGTTCTTC
CDR3aa: CASSLVAAWGSSDNEQFF

d_gene: -
j_gene: TRBJ1-1
len: 16
abundance: -
v_gene: TRBV4-3
CDR3nt: TGCGCCAGCAGCCAAGTGGTTTTCAGGATGAACACTGAAGCTTTCTTT
CDR3aa: CASSQVVFRMNTEAFF

d_gene: -
j_gene: TRBJ2-4
len: 14
abundance: -
v_gene: TRBV9
CDR3nt: TGTGCCAGCAGCGTAGGTGGGTTTGGAAACATTCAGTACTTC
CDR3aa: CASSVGGFGNIQYF

d_gene: -
j_gene: TRBJ1-2
len: 14
abundance: -
v_gene: TRBV28
CDR3nt: TGTGCCAGCAGTTTGGACGCAGGGCGCTATGGCTACACCTTC
CDR3aa: CASSLDAGRYGYTF

d_gene: -
j_gene: TRBJ1-6
len: 16
abundance: few
v_gene: TRBV19
CDR3nt: TGTGCCAGTAGTATAGACACAGGGTCCTATAATTCACCCCTCCACTTT
CDR3aa: CASSIDTGSYNSPLHF

d_gene: -
j_gene: TRBJ1-1
len: 15
abundance: -
v_gene: TRBV6-6
CDR3nt: TGTGCCAGCGACATAGGGACCTCGAGGCACACTGAAGCTTTCTTT
CDR3aa: CASDIGTSRHTEAFF

d_gene: -
j_gene: TRBJ1-1
len: 13
abundance: once
v_gene: TRBV19
CDR3nt: TGTGCCAGCCTACGGGGGGGGAACACTGAAGCTTTCTTT
CDR3aa: CASLRGGNTEAFF

d_gene: -
j_gene: TRBJ2-3
len: 14
abundance: -
v_gene: TRBV5-6
CDR3nt: TGTGCCAGCACCCCTTCATTGAACGGAGATACGCAGTATTTT
CDR3aa: CASTPSLNGDTQYF

d_gene: -
j_gene: TRBJ1-1
len: 13
abundance: -
v_gene: TRBV5-4
CDR3nt: TGTGCCAGCAGCCTAGGACCTCCCACGGAAGCTTTCTTT
CDR3aa: CASSLGPPTEAFF

d_gene: -
j_gene: TRBJ1-3
len: 17
abundance: -
v_gene: TRBV5-3
CDR3nt: TGTGCCAGAAGCGGTGGACAGAGTGGACCGGGAGGAAACACCATATATTTT
CDR3aa: CARSGGQSGPGGNTIYF

d_gene: TRBD1
j_gene: TRBJ1-6
len: 15
abundance: -
v_gene: TRBV2
CDR3nt: TGTGCCAGCAGTGCGGGACAGGGGAGCTATTCACCCCTCCACTTT
CDR3aa: CASSAGQGSYSPLHF

d_gene: -
j_gene: TRBJ2-3
len: 15
abundance: once
v_gene: TRBV9
CDR3nt: TGTGCCAGCAGCGTAGCCGGGGGTGACACAGATACGCAGTATTTT
CDR3aa: CASSVAGGDTDTQYF

d_gene: -
j_gene: TRBJ2-1
len: 12
abundance: -
v_gene: TRBV3-1/TRBV3-2
CDR3nt: TGTGCCAGCAGCCAGACGGGTAGTGAGCAGTTCTTC
CDR3aa: CASSQTGSEQFF

d_gene: -
j_gene: TRBJ1-2
len: 16
abundance: -
v_gene: TRBV30
CDR3nt: TGTGCCTGGAGTGTGGCGGACCGGCAAATTAACTATGGCTACACCTTC
CDR3aa: CAWSVADRQINYGYTF

d_gene: TRBD1
j_gene: TRBJ2-3
len: 15
abundance: -
v_gene: TRBV5-1
CDR3nt: TGCGCCAGCAGTCAAGGGGGCGGGAGCACAGATACGCAGTATTTT
CDR3aa: CASSQGGGSTDTQYF

d_gene: -
j_gene: TRBJ2-7
len: 15
abundance: -
v_gene: TRBV13
CDR3nt: TGTGCCAGCAGCTACCCAGGGCGGCCGGCGGCCGAGCAGTACTTC
CDR3aa: CASSYPGRPAAEQYF

d_gene: -
j_gene: TRBJ1-1
len: 14
abundance: -
v_gene: TRBV18
CDR3nt: TGTGCCAGCTCAACGAGACAGCAAAACACTGAAGCTTTCTTT
CDR3aa: CASSTRQQNTEAFF

d_gene: -
j_gene: TRBJ2-7
len: 15
abundance: -
v_gene: TRBV5-1
CDR3nt: TGCGCCAGCAGCCCCTTCCCGGGGACTGCCTACGAGCAGTACTTC
CDR3aa: CASSPFPGTAYEQYF

d_gene: -
j_gene: TRBJ2-7
len: 15
abundance: -
v_gene: TRBV7-9
CDR3nt: TGTGCCAGCAGCTTCTTGGGCAGTTATTCCTACGAGCAGTACTTC
CDR3aa: CASSFLGSYSYEQYF

d_gene: TRBD2
j_gene: TRBJ2-1
len: 15
abundance: few
v_gene: TRBV25-1
CDR3nt: TGTGCCAGCAGTGGGGGGGGACTAGTCTACAATGAGCAGTTCTTC
CDR3aa: CASSGGGLVYNEQFF

d_gene: -
j_gene: TRBJ2-5
len: 16
abundance: -
v_gene: TRBV6-1
CDR3nt: TGTGCCAGCAGTGAGCTCCTGGCGGGGGCGGGTGAGACCCAGTACTTC
CDR3aa: CASSELLAGAGETQYF

d_gene: TRBD2
j_gene: TRBJ2-3
len: 16
abundance: -
v_gene: TRBV9
CDR3nt: TGTGCCAGCAGCTCGACTAGCGGGGTTTTGAGGGATACGCAGTATTTT
CDR3aa: CASSSTSGVLRDTQYF

d_gene: -
j_gene: TRBJ2-2
len: 17
abundance: -
v_gene: TRBV6-1
CDR3nt: TGTGCCAGCAGTGAGTTAAGAGCGGGCCTCGGGACCGGGGAGCTGTTTTTT
CDR3aa: CASSELRAGLGTGELFF